Each of the 17 T cell receptor beta chains below was sequenced from the same sample in a study of T cell responses to AZD1222 COVID-19 vaccine. Data came from immunoSEQ multiplex PCR; TCRdb stores just in-frame clones and leaves some out. The sample includes 140,000 to 150,000 clones, approximately 85% of them seen just once. Material: peripheral blood, obtained on day 0 of AZD1222 vaccination. Source of these receptors: an adult in good health.

The chain uses TRBV6-1 and TRBJ2-7; no reliable D call. The V and J ends lost 1 base and 3 bases respectively, with 4 bases between them. Looked up from germline, CDR1 is MNHNS and CDR2 is SASEGT. The CDR3 loop spans 12 amino acids. CDR3 amino acids: CASSEGDYEQYF. As DNA, the CDR3 is TGTGCCAGCAGTGAAGGCGACTACGAGCAGTACTTC.

The chain has TRBV11-1 and TRBJ2-5; D perhaps matches TRBD2 (6 bases). Germline assignment: CDR1 SGHAT and CDR2 FQDESV (reference sequence). The CDR3 covers 11 residues. CDR3 loop: CAVSGEETQYF. CDR3 sequence (DNA): TGTGCAGTTAGCGGTGAAGAGACCCAGTACTTC.

The chain combines TRBV9 with TRBJ2-7, with D hard to call. Trimming cost V 0 bases and J 4 bases, with 14 bases left between them. The CDR3 covers 15 residues. Per germline, CDR1 SGDLS and CDR2 YYNGEE. In nucleotides, the CDR3 is TGTGCCAGCAGCGTAGGTGGGATTGTCGGGTACGAGCAGTACTTC. This gives the protein CASSVGGIVGYEQYF.

The chain combines TRBV19 with TRBJ1-6; D gene unclear. Looked up from germline, CDR1 is LNHDA and CDR2 is SQIVND (reference sequence). CDR3 size: 13 residues. V gave up 4 bases and J gave up 6 bases, with 7 bases separating them. Here the CDR3 DNA reads TGTGCCAGTAGTACCACGGGTAATTCACCCCTCCACTTT. It translates to CASSTTGNSPLHF.

The rearrangement links TRBV7-6 to TRBJ2-5; D is unresolved. This CDR3 is built from 15 residues. Trimming stripped 0 bases from V and 1 base from J, with 9 bases between. Germline-derived CDR1 and CDR2 are SGHVS and FNYEAQ. The CDR3: CASSLAVSIQETQYF. The DNA for the CDR3 is TGTGCCAGCAGCTTAGCAGTGTCAATCCAAGAGACCCAGTACTTC.

The chain has TRBV3-1 (or the pseudogene TRBV3-2) and TRBJ2-1; D ambiguous. The length of the CDR3 is 16 residues. CDR1 and CDR2 (germline): LGHDT, YNNKEL (reference sequence). V was clipped by 0 bases and J by 3 bases, with 12 bases between them. The CDR3 reads CASSQEVGLVYNEQFF. In DNA, the CDR3 is TGTGCCAGCAGCCAAGAGGTAGGGCTAGTCTACAATGAGCAGTTCTTC.

For this clone: Other DNA sequences in the sample encode the same CDR3. The V and J genes are TRBV6-1 and TRBJ1-1, with 7 bases identical to TRBD1. Per the germline V gene, CDR1 is MNHNS and CDR2 is SASEGT. This CDR3 comprises 15 residues. Trimming cost V 3 bases and J 0 bases; bases outside gene matches: 4. CDR3 DNA sequence: TGTGCCAGCAGTGAGGGGACAGAGTTGAACACTGAAGCTTTCTTT. Translation gives CASSEGTELNTEAFF.

The table lists this clone with a few counts. This chain joins TRBV19 and TRBJ1-4; D gene unclear. Germline CDR1 and CDR2: LNHDA and SQIVND (reference sequence). The V end was cut by 6 bases, the J end by 3 bases, with 17 bases between. CDR3 length: 16 amino acids. Written as DNA, the CDR3 is TGTGCCAGTAGGCCGGATGCACTTGGGTCTAATGAAAAACTGTTTTTT. Translated, it gives CASRPDALGSNEKLFF. The whole variable domain, remainder taken from reference TRBV19 and TRBJ1-4, is DGGITQSPKYLFRKEGQNVTLSCEQNLNHDAMYWYRQDPGQGLRLIYYSQIVNDFQKGDIAEGYSVSREKKESFPLTVTSAQKNPTAFYLCASRPDALGSNEKLFFGSGTQLSVL.

The rearrangement links TRBV5-6 to TRBJ2-5, with D maybe TRBD2 (5 bases). This CDR3 spans 13 amino acids. Germline V gene data show CDR1 as SGHDT and CDR2 as YYEEEE. The germline V and J ends were trimmed by 1 base and 5 bases, with 9 bases remaining between them. The CDR3 region has the DNA TGTGCCAGCAGCTTGCGGGGAGTTGAGACCCAGTACTTC. As protein: CASSLRGVETQYF.

This clone was detected once. The chain links TRBV19 to TRBJ1-5; weak D call: TRBD1 (5 bases). Looked up from germline, CDR1 is LNHDA and CDR2 is SQIVND (reference sequence). This CDR3 spans 14 amino acids. V lost 2 bases, J lost 3 bases, and 8 bases lay in between. CDR3 in amino acids: CASSIIRDNQPQHF. The CDR3 region has the DNA TGTGCCAGTAGTATAATCAGGGACAATCAGCCCCAGCATTTT.

The sample holds a few counts of this clone. The chain employs TRBV2 and TRBJ2-7; tentative D call: TRBD2 (6 bases). Trimming left V 6 bases short and J 4 bases short, with 16 bases between. The CDR3 totals 14 residues. Germline V CDR1 and CDR2: SNHLY, FYNNEI. CDR3 sequence (DNA): TGTGCCAGCAGAGCCAGCGGTGCGGGATACGAGCAGTACTTC. Encoded protein: CASRASGAGYEQYF.

V usage is TRBV27 and J usage is TRBJ2-7, with D perhaps being TRBD1 or TRBD2 (5 bases each). This CDR3 has 15 residues. Trimming shortened V by 5 bases and J by 4 bases, and 18 bases separated the two germline ends. The germline CDR1 and CDR2 sequences are MNHEY and SMNVEV (reference sequence). The CDR3 reads CASSPLGTEGYEQYF. The CDR3 nucleotides are TGTGCCAGCAGTCCCCTGGGAACTGAGGGGTACGAGCAGTACTTC.

The chain employs TRBV7-6 and TRBJ2-2, with TRBD2 identical over 14 bases. CDR1 and CDR2 (germline): SGHVS, FNYEAQ. Losses at the gene ends were 3 bases for V and 6 bases for J; bases not matched to a gene: 3. CDR3 size: 16 residues. The CDR3 sequence: CASSFGTSGGAGELFF. The CDR3 nucleotides are TGTGCCAGCAGCTTTGGGACTAGCGGGGGAGCCGGGGAGCTGTTTTTT.

V gene TRBV7-9 combines with J gene TRBJ2-5; 8 bases are a match to TRBD1. The V and J ends lost 6 bases and 5 bases, in that order; junction bases with no gene match: 11. Germline values: CDR1 SEHNR, CDR2 FQNEAQ (reference sequence). CDR3 size: 15 residues. CDR3 coding DNA: TGTGCCAGCAGTTCAGGGGGCGCGTCGAGGGAGACCCAGTACTTC. Translating gives CASSSGGASRETQYF.

In DNA, the CDR3 is TGTGCCTGGAGTAGCAAACGGCTCTCTGGAAACACCATATATTTT. It encodes CAWSSKRLSGNTIYF. V gene TRBV30 combines with J gene TRBJ1-3, with D unresolved. The CDR3 runs 15 residues. Germline assignment: CDR1 GTSNPN and CDR2 SVGIG (reference sequence). V shed 2 bases and J shed 0 bases, with 11 bases lying between them.

The chain links TRBV7-9 to TRBJ1-2; weak D call: TRBD1 (6 bases). This CDR3 has 14 amino acids. V lost 1 base and J 8 bases, leaving 14 bases between the germline ends. CDR1 and CDR2 from the germline V gene are SEHNR and FQNEAQ (reference sequence). As DNA, the CDR3 is TGTGCCAGCAGCTTAGAACAGGGCCGGGGAGGCTACACCTTC. Protein: CASSLEQGRGGYTF.

The chain uses TRBV6-5 and TRBJ2-7, with D unclear. Trimming stripped 7 bases from V and 4 bases from J, with 14 bases between. There are 13 residues in the CDR3. The germline V gene encodes CDR1 MNHEY and CDR2 SVGAGI. The CDR3 DNA is TGTGCCAGCACCCCTGGCTCCCGATACGAGCAGTACTTC. This encodes CASTPGSRYEQYF.